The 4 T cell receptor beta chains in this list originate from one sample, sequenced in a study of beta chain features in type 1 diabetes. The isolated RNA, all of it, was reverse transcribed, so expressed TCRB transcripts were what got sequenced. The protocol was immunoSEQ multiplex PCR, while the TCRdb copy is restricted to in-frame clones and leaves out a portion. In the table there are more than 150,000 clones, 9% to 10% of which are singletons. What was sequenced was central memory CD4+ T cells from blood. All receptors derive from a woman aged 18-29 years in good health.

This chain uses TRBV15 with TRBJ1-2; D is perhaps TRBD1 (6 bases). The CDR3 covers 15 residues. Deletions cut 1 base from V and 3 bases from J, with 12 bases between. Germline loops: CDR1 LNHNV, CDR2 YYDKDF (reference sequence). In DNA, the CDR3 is TGTGCCACCAGCAGAGGGGGCGGGGGCGACTATGGCTACACCTTC. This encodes CATSRGGGGDYGYTF.

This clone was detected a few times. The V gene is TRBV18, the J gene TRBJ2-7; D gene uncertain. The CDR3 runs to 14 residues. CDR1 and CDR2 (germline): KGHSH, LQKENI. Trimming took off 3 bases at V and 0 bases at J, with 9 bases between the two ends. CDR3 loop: CASSPVTNSYEQYF. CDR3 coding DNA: TGTGCCAGCTCACCGGTGACAAACTCCTACGAGCAGTACTTC.

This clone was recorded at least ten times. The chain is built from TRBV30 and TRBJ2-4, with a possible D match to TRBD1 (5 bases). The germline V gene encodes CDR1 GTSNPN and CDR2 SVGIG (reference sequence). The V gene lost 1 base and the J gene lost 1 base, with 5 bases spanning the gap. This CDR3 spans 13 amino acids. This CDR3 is CAWSAGAKNIQYF. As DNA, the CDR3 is TGTGCCTGGAGTGCAGGGGCCAAAAACATTCAGTACTTC. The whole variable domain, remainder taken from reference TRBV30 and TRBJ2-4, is SQTIHQWPATLVQPVGSPLSLECTVEGTSNPNLYWYRQAAGRGLQLLFYSVGIGQISSEVPQNLSASRPQDRQFILSSKKLLLSDSGFYLCAWSAGAKNIQYFGAGTRLSVL.

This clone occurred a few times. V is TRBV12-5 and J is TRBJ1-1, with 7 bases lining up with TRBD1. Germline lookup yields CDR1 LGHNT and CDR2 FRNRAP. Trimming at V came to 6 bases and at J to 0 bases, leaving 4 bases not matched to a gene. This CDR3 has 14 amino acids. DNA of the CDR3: TGTGCTAGTGGCTGGGGACAGATGAACACTGAAGCTTTCTTT. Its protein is CASGWGQMNTEAFF.